Shown below are 16 T cell receptor beta chains from a single sample sequenced in a study of shared clonotypes between healthy human individuals. Measured with immunoSEQ multiplex PCR; TCRdb has only the in-frame clones, and not every one. The sample has around 1 million clones, approximately 76% seen once. The sequenced sample was memory CD4+ T cells sorted from blood. Subset denoted: CD45RA-negative fraction. The receptor source for this set is a man younger than 35 in good health.

The chain recombines TRBV19 with TRBJ2-5; tentative D call: TRBD1 (5 bases). Trimming removed 0 bases from V and 5 bases from J, with 10 bases in between. Germline V gene data show CDR1 as LNHDA and CDR2 as SQIVND (reference sequence). This CDR3 contains 14 residues. The CDR3 coding sequence is TGTGCCAGTAGTATAGAAGGGGTCCGGGAGACCCAGTACTTC. This sequence encodes CASSIEGVRETQYF.

The rearrangement links TRBV7-8 to TRBJ2-1; no firm D call. Germline V lookup: CDR1 SGHVS, CDR2 FQNEAQ. There are 13 residues in the CDR3. Trimming pared 6 bases from V and 5 bases from J, leaving 11 bases between. CDR3 loop: CASRRIADNEQFF. CDR3 nucleotides: TGTGCCAGCAGGAGGATAGCCGACAATGAGCAGTTCTTC.

In DNA, the CDR3 is TGTGCCAGCAGCGCCCAAGGGGGGGCCGAGACCCAGTACTTC. It is translated as CASSAQGGAETQYF. The chain combines TRBV11-2 with TRBJ2-5; a possible D gene is TRBD2 (7 bases). Germline V gene sequence: CDR1 SGHAT, CDR2 FQNNGV. The V end lost 5 bases, the J end lost 5 bases, and 15 bases lay between the germline ends. The CDR3 is 14 amino acids.

The chain links TRBV10-3 to TRBJ1-1; D is uncertain. Germline CDR1 and CDR2: ENHRY and SYGVKD. This CDR3 is built from 14 residues. V was pared by 8 bases and J by 1 base, with 14 bases between. CDR3 in DNA: TGTGCCATCGGAGGTATACAGTCGAACACTGAAGCTTTCTTT. Its protein product is CAIGGIQSNTEAFF.

CDR3 sequence: CASSVGTGTGGEAAKNIQYF. CDR3 DNA sequence: TGTGCCAGCAGCGTGGGAACCGGGACAGGGGGCGAAGCGGCCAAAAACATTCAGTACTTC. V gene TRBV9 combines with J gene TRBJ2-4, with 12 bases that match TRBD1. The germline CDR1 and CDR2 sequences are SGDLS and YYNGEE. The J segment lost 1 base and the V segment lost 2 bases, leaving 13 bases of the junction unmatched. The CDR3 runs 20 residues.

The chain combines TRBV28 with TRBJ1-3; 8 nucleotides line up with TRBD1. This CDR3 is 17 amino acids long. V was clipped by 1 base and J by 4 bases; unmatched bases: 9. Germline V gene lookup returns CDR1 MDHEN and CDR2 SYDVKM. CDR3 bases: TGTGCCAGCAGTTTATTCGGACAGGGTCTAGTCGGAAACACCATATATTTT. This encodes CASSLFGQGLVGNTIYF.

The chain couples TRBV6-1 to TRBJ1-2; D not resolved. V was clipped by 8 bases and J by 7 bases, with 17 bases between them. Germline lookup yields CDR1 MNHNS and CDR2 SASEGT. CDR3 size: 13 residues. The CDR3 spells CASLKEKAGGYTF. CDR3 DNA: TGTGCCAGCCTCAAGGAGAAGGCTGGTGGCTACACCTTC.

The count of this clone is one. The chain links TRBV7-8 to TRBJ1-1; D is possibly TRBD1 (5 bases). CDR3 length: 14 amino acids. Per germline, CDR1 SGHVS and CDR2 FQNEAQ. V lost 6 bases and J 5 bases, leaving 16 bases between the germline ends. CDR3 in DNA: TGTGCCAGCAGATCAACATCGGGGGTAACTGAAGCTTTCTTT. It is translated as CASRSTSGVTEAFF.

The chain combines TRBV9 with TRBJ1-3, with D hard to call. V was pared by 4 bases and J by 3 bases, with 11 bases between. The germline V gene has CDR1 SGDLS and CDR2 YYNGEE. This CDR3 is built from 14 residues. The CDR3 coding sequence is TGTGCCAGCAGCTCCGGGAGAGGTGGAAACACCATATATTTT. It translates to CASSSGRGGNTIYF.

The sample holds many counts of this clone. V and J are TRBV30 and TRBJ1-1, with D perhaps TRBD1 (6 bases). Germline V lookup: CDR1 GTSNPN, CDR2 SVGIG (reference sequence). With 0 bases removed from V and 10 bases from J, the gap between germline ends came to 15 bases. The CDR3 runs to 13 residues. CDR3 residues: CAWSVRAGEVAFF. In nucleotides, the CDR3 is TGTGCCTGGAGTGTTCGGGCAGGGGAGGTAGCTTTCTTT.

This chain connects TRBV5-5 to TRBJ1-6, with 7 bases lining up with TRBD1. V was clipped by 4 bases and J by 6 bases; unmatched bases: 10. CDR1 and CDR2 from the germline V gene are SGHKS and YYEKEE (reference sequence). The CDR3 extends over 16 amino acids. As DNA, the CDR3 is TGTGCCAGCAGCGGGGGACAGCGGAGGGCTAATTCACCCCTCCACTTT. It encodes CASSGGQRRANSPLHF.

The chain recombines TRBV10-2 with TRBJ1-2; D is uncertain. The germline V gene encodes CDR1 WSHSY and CDR2 SAAADI. V was clipped by 0 bases and J by 6 bases, with 8 bases between them. This CDR3 comprises 13 residues. The CDR3: CASSESWGNGYTF. Here the CDR3 DNA reads TGCGCCAGCAGTGAGTCGTGGGGAAATGGCTACACCTTC.

The chain combines TRBV4-1 with TRBJ2-7, with a possible D match to TRBD2 (6 bases). CDR1 and CDR2 (germline): MGHRA, YSYEKL. The CDR3 loop spans 14 amino acids. The V end was cut by 4 bases, the J end by 2 bases, with 12 bases between. The CDR3 region has the DNA TGCGCCAGCAGCCTCGATTGGGGGGCCTACGAGCAGTACTTC. Its protein product is CASSLDWGAYEQYF.

Here the CDR3 DNA reads TGTGCCAGCGGCGAAAATCGCCTAGCGGGAATAGAGACCCAGTACTTC. It codes for CASGENRLAGIETQYF. This chain connects TRBV7-2 to TRBJ2-5, with 9 nucleotides matching TRBD2. The CDR3 has 16 residues. J was trimmed by 4 bases and V by 8 bases; bases with no gene match: 14. Germline V gene sequence: CDR1 SGHTA, CDR2 FQGNSA. The full variable domain, completed using reference TRBV7-2 and TRBJ2-5, is GAGVSQSPSNKVTEKGKDVELRCDPISGHTALYWYRQSLGQGLEFLIYFQGNSAPDKSGLPSDRFSAERTGGSVSTLTIQRTQQEDSAVYLCASGENRLAGIETQYFGPGTRLLVL.

This clone was counted once. The rearrangement uses TRBV4-1 and TRBJ2-7, with D possibly TRBD1 on 6 matching bases. V shed 4 bases and J shed 4 bases, with 17 bases lying between them. Germline CDR1 and CDR2: MGHRA and YSYEKL. CDR3 length equals 15 residues. The CDR3 nucleotides read TGCGCCAGCAGCCCCGAGGGGCCCAGGGGTTACGAGCAGTACTTC. Translating gives CASSPEGPRGYEQYF.

The J gene is TRBJ2-3, the V gene TRBV9, with 7 nucleotides matching TRBD1. With V trimmed by 3 bases and J by 0 bases, 7 bases remained unmatched. The CDR3 is 16 amino acids. Looked up from germline, CDR1 is SGDLS and CDR2 is YYNGEE. CDR3 residues: CASSAVLTGSTDTQYF. The CDR3 region has the DNA TGTGCCAGCAGCGCCGTCTTGACAGGGAGCACAGATACGCAGTATTTT.